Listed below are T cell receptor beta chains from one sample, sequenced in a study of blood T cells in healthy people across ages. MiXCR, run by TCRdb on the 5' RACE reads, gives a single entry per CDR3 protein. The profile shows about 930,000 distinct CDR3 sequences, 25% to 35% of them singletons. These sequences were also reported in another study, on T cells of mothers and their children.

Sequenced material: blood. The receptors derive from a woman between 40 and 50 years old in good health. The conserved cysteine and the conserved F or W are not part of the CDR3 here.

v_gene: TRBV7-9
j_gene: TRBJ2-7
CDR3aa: ASTDLGQVTSYNEQY

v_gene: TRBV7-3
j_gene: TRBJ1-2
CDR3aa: ASSPGGQGDLYGYT

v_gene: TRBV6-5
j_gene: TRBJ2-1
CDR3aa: ASSWEFSYNEQF

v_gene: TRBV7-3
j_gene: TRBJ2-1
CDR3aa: ASSPHRERYNEQF

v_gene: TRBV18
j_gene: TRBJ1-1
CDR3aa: ASSPERQALNTEAF

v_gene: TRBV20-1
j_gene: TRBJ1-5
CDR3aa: SAGLQVRGPQH

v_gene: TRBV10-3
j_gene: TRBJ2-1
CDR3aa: AISGDVVYNEQF

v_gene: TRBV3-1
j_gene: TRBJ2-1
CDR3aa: ASSRSRDRGGNEQF

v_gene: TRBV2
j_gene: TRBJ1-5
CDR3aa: ASSVGTRGHQPQH

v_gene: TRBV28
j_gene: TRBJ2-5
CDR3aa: ASSLEGVMRETQY

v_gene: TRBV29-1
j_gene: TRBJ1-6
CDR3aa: SPGTGGLSPRH

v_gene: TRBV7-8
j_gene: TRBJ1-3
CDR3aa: ASSPSYGGSGNTIY